This T cell receptor beta chain derives from a study of cytomegalovirus exposure and HLA in healthy donors. Whole-study findings and limits: A later analysis found TCR association rates differed by HLA locus, highest for DRB1 and lowest for HLA-C. More clonal expansion characterized HLA-associated TCR beta chains than equally common others in a later analysis.

In this sample, this clone turned up once. Antigen: not known. It was with 60 Vbeta and 13 Jbeta primers that the PCR ran. Assay: immunoSEQ multiplex PCR; the TCRdb copy retains only in-frame clones and omits some. The top ten hold around 3% of the sample, which has about 65,000 clones, approximately 80% seen once. Germline CDR1 is SGHNT and CDR2 is YYREEE (reference sequence). The CDR3 is 18 residues long. The V and J ends lost 0 bases and 0 bases respectively, with 16 bases between them. The sequenced sample was PBMCs. This TCR was sampled from a girl aged 10 to 17 in good health and CMV-seropositive. The chain carries TRBV5-4 and TRBJ1-5; tentative D call: TRBD1 (5 bases). Here the CDR3 reads CASSLGGVRGYSNQPQHF. CDR3 DNA: TGTGCCAGCAGCTTGGGGGGGGTGCGTGGGTATAGCAATCAGCCCCAGCATTTT.